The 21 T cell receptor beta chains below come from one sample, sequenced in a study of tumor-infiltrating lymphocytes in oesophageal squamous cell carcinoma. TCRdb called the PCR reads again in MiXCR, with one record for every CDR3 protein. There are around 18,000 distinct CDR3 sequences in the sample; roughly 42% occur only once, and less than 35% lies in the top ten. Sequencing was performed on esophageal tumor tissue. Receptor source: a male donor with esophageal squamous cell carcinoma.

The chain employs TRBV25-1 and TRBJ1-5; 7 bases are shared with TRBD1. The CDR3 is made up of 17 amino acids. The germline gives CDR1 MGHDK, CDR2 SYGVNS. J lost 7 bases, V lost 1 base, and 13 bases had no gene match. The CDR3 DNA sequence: TGTGCCAGCAGTGAATTAGAGCGACAGGGCATGAAGCAGCCCCAGCATTTT. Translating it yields CASSELERQGMKQPQHF.

The DNA for the CDR3 is TGTGCCAGCAGCTTAAATGGCGGGAGCAGGACAGATACGCAGTATTTT. Translating it yields CASSLNGGSRTDTQYF. The chain uses TRBV7-3 and TRBJ2-3, with 7 bases fitting TRBD2. The CDR3 sequence is 16 residues long. The V and J ends lost 1 base and 3 bases, in that order; junction bases with no gene match: 7. Germline CDR1 is SGHTA and CDR2 is FQGTGA.

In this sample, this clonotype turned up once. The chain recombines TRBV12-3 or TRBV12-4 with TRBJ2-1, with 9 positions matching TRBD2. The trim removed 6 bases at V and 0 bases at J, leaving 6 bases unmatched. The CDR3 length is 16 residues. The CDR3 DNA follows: TGTGCCAGCAGCCGCTTAGCGGGAGACTCCTACAATGAGCAGTTCTTC. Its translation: CASSRLAGDSYNEQFF.

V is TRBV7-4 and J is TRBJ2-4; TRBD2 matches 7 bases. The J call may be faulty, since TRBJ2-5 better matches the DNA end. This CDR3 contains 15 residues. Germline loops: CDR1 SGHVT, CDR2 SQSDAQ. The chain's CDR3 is CASSLIGRDQETQYF. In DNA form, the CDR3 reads TGTGCCAGCAGCCTTATTGGGAGGGACCAAGAGACCCAGTACTTC.

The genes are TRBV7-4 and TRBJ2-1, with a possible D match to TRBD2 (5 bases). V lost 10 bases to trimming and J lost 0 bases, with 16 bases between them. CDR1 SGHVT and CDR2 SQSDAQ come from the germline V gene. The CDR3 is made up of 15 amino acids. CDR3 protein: CATSAREGSYNEQFF. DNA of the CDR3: TGTGCCACCTCAGCGAGAGAGGGCTCCTACAATGAGCAGTTCTTC.

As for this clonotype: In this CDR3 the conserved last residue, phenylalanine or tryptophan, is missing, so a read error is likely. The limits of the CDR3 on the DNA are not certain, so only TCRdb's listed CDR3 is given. The CDR3: CASSLGAGRLPTSSTSGQ. The rearrangement joins TRBV7-9 to TRBJ1-1. Germline CDR1 reads SEHNR; CDR2 reads FQNEAQ (reference sequence). The CDR3 adds up to 18 amino acids, both ends counted.

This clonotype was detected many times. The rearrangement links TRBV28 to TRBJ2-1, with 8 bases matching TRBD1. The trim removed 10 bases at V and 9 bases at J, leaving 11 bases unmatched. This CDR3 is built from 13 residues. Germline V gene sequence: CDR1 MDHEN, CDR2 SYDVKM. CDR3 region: CATVGQGAAEQFF. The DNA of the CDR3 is TGTGCCACCGTGGGGCAGGGGGCAGCTGAGCAGTTCTTC.

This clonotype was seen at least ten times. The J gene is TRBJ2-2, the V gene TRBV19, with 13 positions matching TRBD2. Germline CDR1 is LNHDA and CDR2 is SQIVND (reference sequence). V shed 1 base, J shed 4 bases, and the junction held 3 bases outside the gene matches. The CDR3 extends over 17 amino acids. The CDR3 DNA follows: TGTGCCAGTAGTATAGGACTAGCGGGAGGACGCACCGGGGAGCTGTTTTTT. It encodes CASSIGLAGGRTGELFF. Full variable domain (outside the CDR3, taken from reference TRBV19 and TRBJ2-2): DGGITQSPKYLFRKEGQNVTLSCEQNLNHDAMYWYRQDPGQGLRLIYYSQIVNDFQKGDIAEGYSVSREKKESFPLTVTSAQKNPTAFYLCASSIGLAGGRTGELFFGEGSRLTVL.

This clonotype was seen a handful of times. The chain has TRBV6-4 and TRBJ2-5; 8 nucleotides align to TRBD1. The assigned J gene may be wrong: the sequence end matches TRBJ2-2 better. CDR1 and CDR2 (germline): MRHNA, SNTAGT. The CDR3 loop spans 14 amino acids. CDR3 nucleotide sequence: TGTGCCAGCAGCGCACAGGGGGACACCGGGGAGCTGTTTTTT. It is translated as CASSAQGDTGELFF.

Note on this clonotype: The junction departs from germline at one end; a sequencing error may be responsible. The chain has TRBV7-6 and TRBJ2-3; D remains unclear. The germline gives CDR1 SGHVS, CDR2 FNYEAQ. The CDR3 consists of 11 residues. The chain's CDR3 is CASSLGPRLFF. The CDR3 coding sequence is TGTGCCAGCAGCTTAGGACCTCGGCTGTTCTTC.

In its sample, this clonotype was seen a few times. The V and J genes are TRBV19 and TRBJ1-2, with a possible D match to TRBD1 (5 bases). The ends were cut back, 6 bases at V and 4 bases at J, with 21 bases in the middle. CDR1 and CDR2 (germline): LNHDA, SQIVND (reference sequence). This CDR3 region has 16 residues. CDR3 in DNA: TGTGCCAGTAGCCTTCCGGGACTCCTGGAGGCCTATGGCTACACCTTC. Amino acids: CASSLPGLLEAYGYTF.

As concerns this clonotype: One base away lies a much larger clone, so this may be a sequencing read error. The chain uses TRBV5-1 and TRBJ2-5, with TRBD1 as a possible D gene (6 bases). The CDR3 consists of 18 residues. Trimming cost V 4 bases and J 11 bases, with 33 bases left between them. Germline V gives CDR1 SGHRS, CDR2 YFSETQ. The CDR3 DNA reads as TGCGCCAGCAGCCCACAACCGGGACATGAAGCCTCCTACAATGAGCAGTACTTC. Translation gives CASSPQPGHEASYNEQYF.

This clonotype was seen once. The CDR3 reads CASSLAVGTGLNEQFF. CDR3 coding DNA: TGTGCCAGCAGCTTAGCGGTCGGGACAGGGCTAAATGAGCAGTTCTTC. The chain joins TRBV7-9 to TRBJ2-1, with 9 positions matching TRBD1. In germline, CDR1 is SEHNR, CDR2 FQNEAQ (reference sequence). V lost 0 bases, J lost 7 bases, and 7 bases stayed unmatched. CDR3 length: 16 residues.

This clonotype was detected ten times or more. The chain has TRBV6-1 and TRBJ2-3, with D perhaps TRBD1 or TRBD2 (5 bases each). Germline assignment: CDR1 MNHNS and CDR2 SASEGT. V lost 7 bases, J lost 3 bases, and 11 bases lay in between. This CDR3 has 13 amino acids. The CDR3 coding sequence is TGTGCCAGCACCCGGGACCTTACAGATACGCAGTATTTT. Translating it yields CASTRDLTDTQYF.

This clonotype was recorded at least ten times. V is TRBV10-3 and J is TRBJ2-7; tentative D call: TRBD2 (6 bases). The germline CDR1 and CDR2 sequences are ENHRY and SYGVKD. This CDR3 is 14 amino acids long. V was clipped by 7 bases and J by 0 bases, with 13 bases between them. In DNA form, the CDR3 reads TGTGCCATCACGCCCGGGGGTCGCTCCTACGAGCAGTACTTC. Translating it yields CAITPGGRSYEQYF.

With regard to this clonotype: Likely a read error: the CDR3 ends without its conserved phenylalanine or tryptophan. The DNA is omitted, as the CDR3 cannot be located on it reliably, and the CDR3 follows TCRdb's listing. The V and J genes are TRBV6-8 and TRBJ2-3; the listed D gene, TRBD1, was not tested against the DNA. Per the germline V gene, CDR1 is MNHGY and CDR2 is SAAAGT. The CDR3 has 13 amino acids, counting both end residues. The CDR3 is CASSWGETQYFGP.

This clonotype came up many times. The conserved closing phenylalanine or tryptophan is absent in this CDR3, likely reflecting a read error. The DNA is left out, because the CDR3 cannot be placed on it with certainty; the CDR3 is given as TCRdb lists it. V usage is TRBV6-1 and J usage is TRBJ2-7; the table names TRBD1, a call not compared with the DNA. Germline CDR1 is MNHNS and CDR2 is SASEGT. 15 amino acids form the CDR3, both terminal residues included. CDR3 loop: CASSLGGNYGYTFGS.

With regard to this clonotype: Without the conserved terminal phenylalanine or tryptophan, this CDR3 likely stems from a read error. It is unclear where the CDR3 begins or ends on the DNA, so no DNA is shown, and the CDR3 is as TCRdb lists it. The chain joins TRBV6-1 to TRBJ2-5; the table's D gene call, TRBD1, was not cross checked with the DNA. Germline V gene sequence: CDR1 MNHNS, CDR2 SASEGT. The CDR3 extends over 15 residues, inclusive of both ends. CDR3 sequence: CASSQTGYYGYTFGS.

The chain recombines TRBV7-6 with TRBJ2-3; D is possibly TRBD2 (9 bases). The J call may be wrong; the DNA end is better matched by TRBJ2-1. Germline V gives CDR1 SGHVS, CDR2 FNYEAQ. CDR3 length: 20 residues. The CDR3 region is CASSTRGQGTLAGRNNEQFF. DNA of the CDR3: TGTGCCAGCAGCACGAGAGGACAGGGAACTCTAGCGGGACGGAACAATGAGCAGTTCTTC.

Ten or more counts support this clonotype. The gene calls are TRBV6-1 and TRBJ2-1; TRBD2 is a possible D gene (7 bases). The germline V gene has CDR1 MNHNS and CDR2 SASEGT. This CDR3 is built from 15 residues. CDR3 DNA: TGTGCTACAAGGGTTTTATTAGGGGGGGCAGGTGAGCAGTTCTTC. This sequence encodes CATRVLLGGAGEQFF.

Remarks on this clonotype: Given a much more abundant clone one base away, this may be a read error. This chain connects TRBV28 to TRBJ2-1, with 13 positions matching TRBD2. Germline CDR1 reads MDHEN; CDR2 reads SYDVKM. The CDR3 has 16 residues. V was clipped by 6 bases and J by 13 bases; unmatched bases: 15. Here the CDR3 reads CASSRTSGRAQETQFF. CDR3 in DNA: TGTGCCAGCAGCCGAACTAGCGGGAGGGCCCAAGAGACCCAGTTCTTC.